This T cell receptor (beta chain) is drawn from a study of shared clonotypes between healthy human individuals. The V end lost 4 bases, the J end lost 10 bases, and 16 bases lay between the germline ends. The CDR3 loop spans 12 amino acids. Per the germline V gene, CDR1 is SQVTM and CDR2 is ANQGSEA. Only in-frame clones appear in the TCRdb table, and some are missing; sequencing was by immunoSEQ multiplex PCR. The data hold roughly 1,600,000 clones, with 98% observed a single time. The chain joins TRBV29-1 to TRBJ1-1; D gene ambiguous. The clonotype comes from a man aged 25 to 40 in good health. The sample consisted of naive CD4+ T cells sorted from blood. Subset of the sample: CD45RA+ positively selected. DNA of the CDR3: TGCAGCGTTGTCGGGGAAGATGTTGCAGCTTTCTTT. Translated: CSVVGEDVAAFF.